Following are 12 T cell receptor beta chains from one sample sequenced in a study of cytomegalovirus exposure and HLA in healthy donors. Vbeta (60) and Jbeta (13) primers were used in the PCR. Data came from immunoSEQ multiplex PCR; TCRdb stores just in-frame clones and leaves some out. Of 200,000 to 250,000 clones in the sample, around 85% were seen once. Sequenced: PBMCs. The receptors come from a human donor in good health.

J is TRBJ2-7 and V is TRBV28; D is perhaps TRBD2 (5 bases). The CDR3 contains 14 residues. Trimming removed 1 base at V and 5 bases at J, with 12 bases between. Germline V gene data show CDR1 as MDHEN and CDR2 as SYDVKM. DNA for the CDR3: TGTGCCAGCAGTTTATCGCGGAGGTCCCACGAGCAGTACTTC. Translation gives CASSLSRRSHEQYF. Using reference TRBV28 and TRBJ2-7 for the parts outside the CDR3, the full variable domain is DVKVTQSSRYLVKRTGEKVFLECVQDMDHENMFWYRQDPGLGLRLIYFSYDVKMKEKGDIPEGYSVSREKKERFSLILESASTNQTSMYLCASSLSRRSHEQYFGPGTRLTVT.

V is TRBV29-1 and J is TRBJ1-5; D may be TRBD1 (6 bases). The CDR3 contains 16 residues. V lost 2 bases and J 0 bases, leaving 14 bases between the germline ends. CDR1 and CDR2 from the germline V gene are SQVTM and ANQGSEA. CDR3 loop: CSVESTGKYSNQPQHF. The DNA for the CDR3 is TGCAGCGTTGAAAGTACAGGGAAGTATAGCAATCAGCCCCAGCATTTT. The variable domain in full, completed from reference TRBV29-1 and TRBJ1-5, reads SAVISQKPSRDICQRGTSLTIQCQVDSQVTMMFWYRQQPGQSLTLIATANQGSEATYESGFVIDKFPISRPNLTFSTLTVSNMSPEDSSIYLCSVESTGKYSNQPQHFGDGTRLSIL.

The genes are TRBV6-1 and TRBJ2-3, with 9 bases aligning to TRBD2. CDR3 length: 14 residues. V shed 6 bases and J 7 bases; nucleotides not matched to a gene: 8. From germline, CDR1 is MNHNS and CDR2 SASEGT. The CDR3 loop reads CASRLAGAAYTQYF. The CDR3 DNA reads TGTGCCAGCAGATTAGCGGGAGCTGCGTATACGCAGTATTTT.

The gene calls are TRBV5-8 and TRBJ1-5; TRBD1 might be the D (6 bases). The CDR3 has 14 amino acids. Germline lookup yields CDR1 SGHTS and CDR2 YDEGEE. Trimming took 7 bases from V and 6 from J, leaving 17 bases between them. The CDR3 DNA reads TGTGCCAGCGCTCTCTGGGGGGGGCTTCAGCCCCAGCATTTT. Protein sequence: CASALWGGLQPQHF.

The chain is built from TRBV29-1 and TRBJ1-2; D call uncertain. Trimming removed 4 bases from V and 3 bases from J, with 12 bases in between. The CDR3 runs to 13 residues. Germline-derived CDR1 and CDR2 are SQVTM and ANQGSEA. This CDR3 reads CSVVGNADYGYTF. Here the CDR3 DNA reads TGCAGCGTTGTCGGGAATGCGGACTATGGCTACACCTTC.

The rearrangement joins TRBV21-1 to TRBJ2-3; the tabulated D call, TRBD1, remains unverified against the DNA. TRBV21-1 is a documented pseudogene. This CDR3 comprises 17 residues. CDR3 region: CASSKGGGTHSTDTQYF. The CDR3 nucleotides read TGTGCCAGCAGCAAAGGCGGTGGGACACATAGCACAGATACGCAGTATTTT.

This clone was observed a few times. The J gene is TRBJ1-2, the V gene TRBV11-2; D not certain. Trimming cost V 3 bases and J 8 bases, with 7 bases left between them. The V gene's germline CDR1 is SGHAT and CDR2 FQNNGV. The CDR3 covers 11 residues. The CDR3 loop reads CASSLESGYTF. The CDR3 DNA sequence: TGTGCCAGCAGCTTGGAGAGCGGCTACACCTTC.

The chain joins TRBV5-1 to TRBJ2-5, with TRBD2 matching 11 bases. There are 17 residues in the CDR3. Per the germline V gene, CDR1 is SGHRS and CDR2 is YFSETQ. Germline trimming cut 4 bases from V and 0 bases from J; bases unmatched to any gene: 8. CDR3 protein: CASSQQLAGANQETQYF. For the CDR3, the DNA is TGCGCCAGCAGCCAGCAACTAGCGGGAGCAAACCAAGAGACCCAGTACTTC.

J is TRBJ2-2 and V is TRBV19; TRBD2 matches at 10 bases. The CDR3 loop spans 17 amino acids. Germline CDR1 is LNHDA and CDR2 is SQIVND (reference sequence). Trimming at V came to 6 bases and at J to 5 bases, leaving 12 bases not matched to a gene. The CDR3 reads CASSRVASGSWTGELFF. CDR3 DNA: TGTGCCAGTAGCCGAGTGGCTAGCGGGAGTTGGACCGGGGAGCTGTTTTTT.

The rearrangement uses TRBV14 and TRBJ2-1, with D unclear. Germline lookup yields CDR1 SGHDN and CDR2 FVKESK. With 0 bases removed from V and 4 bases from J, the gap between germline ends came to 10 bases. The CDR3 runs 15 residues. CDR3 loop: CASSQDLGQYNEQFF. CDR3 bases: TGTGCCAGCAGCCAAGATCTTGGGCAGTACAATGAGCAGTTCTTC.

The CDR3 DNA follows: TGTGCCAGCAGTGGCCCGGGACAGGGGGACAAGAAACTGTTTTTT. It is translated as CASSGPGQGDKKLFF. The chain links TRBV28 to TRBJ1-4; TRBD1 aligns across 11 bases. Germline V gene data show CDR1 as MDHEN and CDR2 as SYDVKM. CDR3 length equals 15 residues. Trimming removed 5 bases from V and 11 bases from J; junction bases left unmatched: 10.

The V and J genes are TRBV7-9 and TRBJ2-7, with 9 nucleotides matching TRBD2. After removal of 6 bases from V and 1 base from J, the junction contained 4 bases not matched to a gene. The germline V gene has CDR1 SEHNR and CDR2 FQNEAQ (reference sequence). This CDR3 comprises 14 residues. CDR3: CASRRGGGSYEQYF. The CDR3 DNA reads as TGTGCCAGCAGGCGCGGGGGGGGATCCTACGAGCAGTACTTC.